A single T cell receptor (beta chain) is shown here with its context. The antigen is unknown. This CDR3 has 13 amino acids. V dropped 3 bases and J dropped 6 bases, with 9 bases sitting between them. Germline CDR1 reads LNHDA; CDR2 reads SQIVND (reference sequence). These data originate in a study of T cell repertoires in cytomegalovirus infection. Overall study context: Public TCR beta signatures indicated both CMV infection and matching HLA type. Findings and limits, study-wide: Ex vivo, HLA-C-restricted CMV-specific TCR beta clonotypes prevailed over the rest of the response. Pooled public TCR beta family frequency picked out CMV carriers with the relevant HLA.

TCRdb passed the reads through MiXCR, listing each CDR3 protein once. The sample consists of 250,000 or so distinct CDR3 sequences, about a sixth of them appearing once. The TCR originated in a human donor in good health (CMV status not recorded). Some clones in this sample may be carry-over from other donors' samples. The chain combines TRBV19 with TRBJ1-5; D remains ambiguous. Sequenced: CD8+ T cells from PBMCs. CDR3 nucleotides: TGTGCCAGTAGTATTCGGGGAGGTCAGCCCCAGCATTTT. Amino acids: CASSIRGGQPQHF.